Detailed here is one T cell receptor beta chain. The table came from immunoSEQ multiplex PCR; TCRdb's copy has only in-frame clones and leaves some out. The sample has about 180,000 clones, about 91% seen once; the top ten hold roughly 3.7%. The source of the sample is a study of blood T cell repertoires in COVID-19. Study-wide context: Italy, Spain and the United States were the sources of the convalescent and acute COVID-19 samples.

V gave up 3 bases and J gave up 0 bases, with 3 bases separating them. The CDR3 covers 13 residues. In germline, CDR1 is MNHEY, CDR2 SMNVEV (reference sequence). The genes are TRBV27 and TRBJ1-3; D remains unclear. The receptor was derived from a woman aged 25 to 39 with acute or convalescent COVID-19. Input material: peripheral blood. The CDR3 loop is CASSFSSGNTIYF. CDR3 coding DNA: TGTGCCAGCAGTTTTAGCTCTGGAAACACCATATATTTT.